This entry lists 20 T cell receptor beta chains sequenced from one sample in a study of vaccination and CD4 T cells after COVID-19. The Oncomine TCR Beta short-read assay generated sequence data from the DNA of cultured CD4+ T cells. TCRdb fed the PCR reads into MiXCR, producing one record per CDR3 protein. The sample consists of under 25,000 distinct CDR3 sequences, 60% to 85% of them appearing once. These receptors have no known antigen. The sample's treatment: roughly 11-day PBMC culture with coronavirus spike peptide pools or control peptides (ViraFEST assay). The sequencing used CD4+ T cells from blood, cultured in vitro, collected after SARS-CoV-2 vaccination. These receptors all come from a human donor who received a COVID-19 vaccine.

The chain carries TRBV6-1 and TRBJ2-1; unclear D gene. The CDR3 covers 14 residues. Looked up from germline, CDR1 is MNHNS and CDR2 is SASEGT. Trimming left V 2 bases short and J 6 bases short, with 11 bases between. CDR3 in DNA: TGTGCCAGCAGTGAATTTTGGTTCGGCAATGAGCAGTTCTTC. Translated, it gives CASSEFWFGNEQFF.

The chain links TRBV30 to TRBJ1-2; possible D gene TRBD1, 5 bases. Trimming took off 3 bases at V and 4 bases at J, with 18 bases between the two ends. The CDR3 spans 15 residues. Per the germline V gene, CDR1 is GTSNPN and CDR2 is SVGIG (reference sequence). The CDR3 DNA reads as TGTGCCTGGAGACGGGGAACCGCGACAGCCTATGGCTACACCTTC. Its translation: CAWRRGTATAYGYTF.

This clonotype was observed a few times. The chain uses TRBV6-5 and TRBJ1-5; D remains ambiguous. The V end was cut by 0 bases, the J end by 0 bases, with 12 bases between. The CDR3 runs to 17 residues. The germline CDR1 and CDR2 sequences are MNHEY and SVGAGI. The CDR3 loop reads CASSYSSGRNSNQPQHF. The CDR3 region has the DNA TGTGCCAGCAGTTACTCTTCCGGACGTAATAGCAATCAGCCCCAGCATTTT.

In this sample, this clonotype turned up a few times. The chain has TRBV6-1 and TRBJ2-7; 7 bases fit TRBD1. The CDR3 covers 15 residues. V lost 4 bases, J lost 1 base, and 7 bases stayed unmatched. The germline V gene has CDR1 MNHNS and CDR2 SASEGT. The CDR3 bases are TGTGCCAGCAGTGGTGCCCACAGGGGTTCCTACGAGCAGTACTTC. This codes for CASSGAHRGSYEQYF.

The chain couples TRBV5-1 to TRBJ2-7; tentatively, D is TRBD1 (5 bases). The germline V gene encodes CDR1 SGHRS and CDR2 YFSETQ. This CDR3 region has 15 residues. V lost 3 bases and J lost 2, with 15 bases in between. CDR3 region: CASSSDSLTAYEQYF. The CDR3 bases are TGCGCCAGCAGCTCTGACAGCCTCACCGCCTACGAGCAGTACTTC.

The chain has TRBV24-1 and TRBJ2-2; a possible D gene is TRBD2 (5 bases). Trimming cost V 7 bases and J 4 bases, with 12 bases left between them. The CDR3 runs to 14 residues. Germline values: CDR1 KGHDR, CDR2 SFDVKD. The CDR3 bases are TGTGCCACCAGCGCGCTACTAGGCACCGGGGAGCTGTTTTTT. Translation: CATSALLGTGELFF.

J is TRBJ1-1 and V is TRBV7-8; 9 bases match TRBD1. Germline CDR1 SGHVS, CDR2 FQNEAQ. The CDR3 runs 16 residues. V lost 4 bases to trimming and J lost 4 bases; unmatched junction nucleotides: 10. The CDR3 here is CASSSTGGSLGTEAFF. CDR3 DNA sequence: TGTGCCAGCAGCTCGACAGGGGGGTCGCTTGGCACTGAAGCTTTCTTT.

V gene TRBV19 combines with J gene TRBJ1-2, with no clear D. CDR1 LNHDA and CDR2 SQIVND come from the germline V gene (reference sequence). CDR3 size: 13 residues. V was pared by 7 bases and J by 4 bases, with 13 bases between. CDR3 loop: CASKDPSSYGYTF. CDR3 bases: TGTGCCAGTAAAGACCCTAGTAGCTATGGCTACACCTTC.

The chain recombines TRBV5-4 with TRBJ2-7; D perhaps matches TRBD2 (5 bases). Between the trimmed V and J ends, which lost 0 bases and 5 bases, there was a span of 15 bases. CDR1 is SGHNT and CDR2 is YYREEE in the germline V gene (reference sequence). The CDR3 sequence is 15 residues long. The chain's CDR3 is CASSLDGLISNEQYF. CDR3 nucleotides: TGTGCCAGCAGCTTGGATGGACTCATTTCCAACGAGCAGTACTTC.

The chain combines TRBV10-3 with TRBJ1-3, with 7 nucleotides matching TRBD1. Germline V gene data show CDR1 as ENHRY and CDR2 as SYGVKD. After removal of 6 bases from V and 2 bases from J, the junction contained 7 bases not matched to a gene. The CDR3 covers 15 residues. CDR3 protein: CAISPGTDAGNTIYF. In DNA form, the CDR3 reads TGTGCCATCAGCCCCGGGACAGATGCTGGAAACACCATATATTTT.

Only one count was recorded for this clonotype. This rearrangement joins TRBV12-3 or TRBV12-4 to TRBJ1-1; 7 nucleotides align to TRBD1. The CDR3 runs 17 residues. V dropped 6 bases and J dropped 1; count of bases not matched to a gene: 14. The CDR3 DNA reads as TGTGCCAGCAGAAACAGGGGATCAACCTCTGGGAACACTGAAGCTTTCTTT. It encodes CASRNRGSTSGNTEAFF.

The rearrangement links TRBV12-5 to TRBJ2-7; 9 positions match TRBD1. Germline V lookup: CDR1 LGHNT, CDR2 FRNRAP. J was trimmed by 4 bases and V by 0 bases; bases with no gene match: 4. CDR3 length equals 15 residues. CDR3 amino acids: CASGLVRTGEYEQYF. The CDR3 DNA reads TGTGCTAGTGGTTTGGTACGGACAGGGGAATACGAGCAGTACTTC.

This chain joins TRBV15 and TRBJ1-1, with D tentatively TRBD1 (6 bases). The V and J ends lost 5 bases and 1 base respectively, with 17 bases between them. CDR1 and CDR2 (germline): LNHNV, YYDKDF (reference sequence). CDR3 size: 16 residues. CDR3 nucleotide sequence: TGTGCCACCAGCCGAGGCTCAGGGGCTTCGAACACTGAAGCTTTCTTT. Translation: CATSRGSGASNTEAFF.

This clonotype has just a few counts. The chain joins TRBV6-2 or TRBV6-3 to TRBJ1-1, with 9 bases identical to TRBD1. Germline CDR1 is MNHEY and CDR2 is SVGEGT. The CDR3 is 14 residues long. V shed 6 bases and J 1 base; nucleotides not matched to a gene: 3. The CDR3 protein is CASRPQGANTEAFF. The CDR3 DNA is TGTGCCAGCAGACCACAGGGGGCGAACACTGAAGCTTTCTTT.

The chain couples TRBV7-9 to TRBJ1-1; D unresolved. The CDR3 loop spans 14 amino acids. Deletions cut 5 bases from V and 1 base from J, with 11 bases between. Germline CDR1 SEHNR, CDR2 FQNEAQ (reference sequence). The CDR3 sequence is CASSPRAGNTEAFF. CDR3 nucleotide sequence: TGTGCCAGCAGCCCAAGGGCTGGGAACACTGAAGCTTTCTTT.

The chain couples TRBV19 to TRBJ1-6; D might be TRBD1 (5 bases). Per the germline V gene, CDR1 is LNHDA and CDR2 is SQIVND (reference sequence). CDR3 length: 13 amino acids. V was trimmed by 3 bases and J by 9 bases, leaving 9 bases between them. The CDR3 loop is CASSIGRASPLHF. The DNA for the CDR3 is TGTGCCAGTAGTATCGGCAGGGCTTCACCCCTCCACTTT.

The rearrangement links TRBV20-1 to TRBJ1-5; TRBD1 aligns across 7 bases. With 4 bases clipped from V and 6 bases from J, the junction kept 3 bases outside the gene matches. Looked up from germline, CDR1 is DFQATT and CDR2 is SNEGSKA (reference sequence). The CDR3 sequence is 12 residues long. The CDR3 spells CSATGGAQPQHF. CDR3 DNA: TGCAGTGCTACAGGGGGAGCTCAGCCCCAGCATTTT.

The chain has TRBV6-1 and TRBJ1-2; 9 positions match TRBD1. Germline trimming cut 10 bases from V and 5 bases from J; bases unmatched to any gene: 11. CDR1 MNHNS and CDR2 SASEGT come from the germline V gene. The CDR3 totals 14 residues. The CDR3 nucleotides read TGTGCCACCTCAGATCAGGGACAGGGATATGGCTACACCTTC. Translated: CATSDQGQGYGYTF.

The CDR3 DNA is TGCAGCACCGACGCGGGGGCAGGGTATGGCTACACCTTC. It yields the protein CSTDAGAGYGYTF. The rearrangement joins TRBV29-1 to TRBJ1-2; D is possibly TRBD1 (6 bases). Trimming removed 8 bases at V and 5 bases at J, with 18 bases between. Germline assignment: CDR1 SQVTM and CDR2 ANQGSEA. This CDR3 comprises 13 residues.

V gene TRBV6-1 combines with J gene TRBJ1-5; 7 bases are a match to TRBD1. Germline V gives CDR1 MNHNS, CDR2 SASEGT. The V and J ends lost 6 bases and 6 bases, in that order; junction bases with no gene match: 8. The length of the CDR3 is 14 residues. The CDR3 spells CASRTDRVGQPQHF. The CDR3 nucleotides are TGTGCCAGCAGGACTGACAGGGTAGGTCAGCCCCAGCATTTT.